The entry that follows covers one T cell receptor (beta chain) sequence. The CDR3 is 16 residues long. The ends were cut back, 0 bases at V and 8 bases at J, with 18 bases in the middle. CDR1 and CDR2 from the germline V gene are SGDLS and YYNGEE. Original data processing: Amplification from reference gene primers served as the basis for estimated nucleated cell counts. TCRdb keeps only in-frame clones here, not all; method: immunoSEQ multiplex PCR. V and J calls and clone size are copied from that table; D and trimming were computed from the DNA. The repertoire holds roughly 280,000 clones, with around nine tenths as singletons. The data were taken from a study of blood T cell repertoires in COVID-19. About the study: Specimens from acute and convalescent COVID-19 originated in the United States, Italy and Spain.

The sequenced material came from peripheral blood. J is TRBJ2-1 and V is TRBV9, with D possibly being TRBD2 (7 bases). This receptor was identified in a man aged 40-55 years with active or convalescent COVID-19. The chain's CDR3 is CASSVARGQGGDEQFF. In DNA form, the CDR3 reads TGTGCCAGCAGCGTAGCCCGGGGGCAGGGAGGGGATGAGCAGTTCTTC. Filled out from reference TRBV9 and TRBJ2-1, the complete variable domain reads DSGVTQTPKHLITATGQRVTLRCSPRSGDLSVYWYQQSLDQGLQFLIQYYNGEERAKGNILERFSAQQFPDLHSELNLSSLELGDSALYFCASSVARGQGGDEQFFGPGTRLTVL.